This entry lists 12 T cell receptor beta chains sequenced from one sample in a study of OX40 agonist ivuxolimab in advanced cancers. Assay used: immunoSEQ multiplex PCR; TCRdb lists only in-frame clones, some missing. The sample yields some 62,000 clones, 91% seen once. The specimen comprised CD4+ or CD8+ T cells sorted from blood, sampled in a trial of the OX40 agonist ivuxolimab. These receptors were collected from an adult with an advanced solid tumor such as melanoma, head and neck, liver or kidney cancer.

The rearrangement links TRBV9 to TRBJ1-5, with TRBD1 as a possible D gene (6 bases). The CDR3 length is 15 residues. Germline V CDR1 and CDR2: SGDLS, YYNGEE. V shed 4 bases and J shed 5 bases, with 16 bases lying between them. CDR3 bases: TGTGCCAGCAGCCCGTCCCCGGACAGTGATCAGCCCCAGCATTTT. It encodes CASSPSPDSDQPQHF.

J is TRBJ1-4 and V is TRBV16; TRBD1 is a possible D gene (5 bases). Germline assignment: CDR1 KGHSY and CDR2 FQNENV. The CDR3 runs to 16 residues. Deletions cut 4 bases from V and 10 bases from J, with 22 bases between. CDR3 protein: CASSPQPQGAFGKLFF. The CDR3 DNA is TGTGCCAGCAGCCCCCAACCCCAGGGAGCGTTCGGAAAACTGTTTTTT.

The CDR3 nucleotides are TGCGCCAGCAGCCAAGATCAGGGTTCTGGAAACACCATATATTTT. It specifies CASSQDQGSGNTIYF. The rearrangement joins TRBV4-1 to TRBJ1-3; D is possibly TRBD1 (5 bases). The CDR3 has 15 residues. The V gene's germline CDR1 is MGHRA and CDR2 YSYEKL. Trimming shortened V by 0 bases and J by 1 base, and 7 bases separated the two germline ends.

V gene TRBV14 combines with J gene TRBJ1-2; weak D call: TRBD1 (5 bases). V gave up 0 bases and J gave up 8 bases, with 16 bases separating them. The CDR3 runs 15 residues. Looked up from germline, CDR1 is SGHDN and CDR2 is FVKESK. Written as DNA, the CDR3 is TGTGCCAGCAGCCAAGATCCGAAGGGGTTGGCGGGCTACACCTTC. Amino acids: CASSQDPKGLAGYTF.

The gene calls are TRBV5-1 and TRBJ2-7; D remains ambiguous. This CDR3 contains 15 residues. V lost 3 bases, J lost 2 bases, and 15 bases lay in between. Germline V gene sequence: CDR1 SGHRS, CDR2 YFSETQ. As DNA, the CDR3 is TGCGCCAGCAGCTCCGGACGGCGATCACCCTACGAGCAGTACTTC. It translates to CASSSGRRSPYEQYF. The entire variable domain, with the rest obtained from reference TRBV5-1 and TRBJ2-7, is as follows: KAGVTQTPRYLIKTRGQQVTLSCSPISGHRSVSWYQQTPGQGLQFLFEYFSETQRNKGNFPGRFSGRQFSNSRSEMNVSTLELGDSALYLCASSSGRRSPYEQYFGPGTRLTVT.

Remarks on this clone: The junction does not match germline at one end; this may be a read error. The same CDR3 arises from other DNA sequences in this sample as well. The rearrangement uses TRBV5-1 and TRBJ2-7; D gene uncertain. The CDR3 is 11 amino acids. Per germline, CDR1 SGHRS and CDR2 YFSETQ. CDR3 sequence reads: CASSLDYEQYF. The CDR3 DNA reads TGCGCCAGCAGCTTGGACTACGAGCAGTACTTT.

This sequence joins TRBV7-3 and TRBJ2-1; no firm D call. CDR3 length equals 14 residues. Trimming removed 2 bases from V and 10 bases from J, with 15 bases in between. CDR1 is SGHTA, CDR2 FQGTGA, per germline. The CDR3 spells CASSLSESRREQFF. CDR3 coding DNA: TGTGCCAGCAGCTTATCCGAGAGTAGACGGGAGCAGTTCTTC.

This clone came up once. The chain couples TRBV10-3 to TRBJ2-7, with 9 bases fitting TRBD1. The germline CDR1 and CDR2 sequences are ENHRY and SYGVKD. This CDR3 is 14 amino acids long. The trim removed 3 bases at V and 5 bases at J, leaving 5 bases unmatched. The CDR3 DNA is TGTGCCATCAGTGACGGACAGGGGAGGAACGAGCAGTACTTC. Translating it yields CAISDGQGRNEQYF.

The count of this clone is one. This CDR3 reads CASSSDSYSGNTIYF. In nucleotides, the CDR3 is TGTGCCAGCAGCTCTGATTCCTACTCTGGAAACACCATATATTTT. The chain has TRBV5-5 and TRBJ1-3, with D uncertain. The CDR3 has 15 residues. CDR1 is SGHKS, CDR2 YYEKEE, per germline (reference sequence). V lost 3 bases and J lost 0, with 10 bases in between.

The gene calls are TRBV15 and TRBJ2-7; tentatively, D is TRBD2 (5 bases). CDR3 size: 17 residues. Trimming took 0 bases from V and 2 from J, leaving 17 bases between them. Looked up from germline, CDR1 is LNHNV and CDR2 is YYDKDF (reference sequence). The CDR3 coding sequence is TGTGCCACCAGCAGAGAATTGGCGGACTCCAACCCCTACGAGCAGTACTTC. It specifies CATSRELADSNPYEQYF.

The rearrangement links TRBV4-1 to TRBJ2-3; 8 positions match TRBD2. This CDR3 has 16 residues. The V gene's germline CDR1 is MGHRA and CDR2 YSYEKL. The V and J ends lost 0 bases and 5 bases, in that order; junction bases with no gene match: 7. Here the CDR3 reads CASSQEKRERIDTQYF. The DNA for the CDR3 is TGCGCCAGCAGCCAAGAAAAGCGGGAGAGGATAGATACGCAGTATTTT.

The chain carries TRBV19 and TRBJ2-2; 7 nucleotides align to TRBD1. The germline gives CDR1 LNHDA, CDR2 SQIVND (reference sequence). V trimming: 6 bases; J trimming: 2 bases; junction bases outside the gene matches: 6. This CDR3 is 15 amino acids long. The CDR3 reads CASRTGQSNTGELFF. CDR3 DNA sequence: TGTGCCAGTAGGACGGGACAGAGTAACACCGGGGAGCTGTTTTTT.